The subject of this entry is one TCR beta chain. The sample belongs to a study of shared clonotypes between healthy human individuals. Profiling relied on immunoSEQ multiplex PCR, and the TCRdb table lists in-frame clones only, not all of them. The repertoire includes under 750,000 clones, 55% to 75% of them detected once, and around 1.7% sits in the top ten. The CDR3 covers 15 residues. Germline-derived CDR1 and CDR2 are SGHRS and YFSETQ. V was clipped by 0 bases and J by 13 bases; unmatched bases: 12. Sequenced sample: memory CD4+ T cells sorted from blood. Subset indicated: CD45RA-negative fraction. The receptor comes from a woman aged 25 to 39 in good health. The chain has TRBV5-1 and TRBJ1-5; 8 nucleotides match TRBD1. The DNA of the CDR3 is TGCGCCAGCAGCTTGGACGGACAGGGAGGTTCTCAACAGCATTTT. Translating it yields CASSLDGQGGSQQHF.